The 30 T cell receptor beta chains listed next were all sequenced from one sample in a study of regulatory T cells in long-lasting Graves disease. Arm-PCR of CDR3 regions and iRepertoire HTBI primers were the basis on which TCR beta libraries were built. Each CDR3 protein gets one entry after TCRdb re-called the multiplex PCR reads with MiXCR. The data hold 700,000 or so distinct CDR3 sequences, with around 30% observed a single time. The time point was: persistent/refractory GD, antithyroid drugs over 5 years with positive TRAb. The authors made the TCR library using RNA they extracted from PBMCs. The input for sequencing was peripheral blood mononuclear cells (PBMCs), taken when the disease was refractory, from a patient treated with antithyroid drugs. The origin of the receptors is a female donor with Graves disease.

This clonotype was seen a handful of times. The chain employs TRBV28 and TRBJ1-5; possible D gene TRBD1, 5 bases. V was pared by 7 bases and J by 7 bases, with 17 bases between. The CDR3 contains 14 residues. CDR1 and CDR2 from the germline V gene are MDHEN and SYDVKM. CDR3 DNA: TGTGCCAGCACCCCGGGAGGGGCGAGCCAGCCCCAGCATTTT. Residues: CASTPGGASQPQHF.

Only a few counts were recorded for this clonotype. The gene calls are TRBV6-1 and TRBJ2-5; D may correspond to TRBD1 or TRBD2 (5 bases each). The CDR3 runs 17 residues. V was pared by 0 bases and J by 2 bases, with 16 bases between. Germline V gene data show CDR1 as MNHNS and CDR2 as SASEGT. The CDR3 region is CASSEARTGTVQETQYF. CDR3 bases: TGTGCCAGCAGTGAAGCCCGAACCGGGACGGTTCAAGAGACCCAGTACTTC.

This clonotype was seen at least ten times. The gene calls are TRBV20-1 and TRBJ1-1; D is possibly TRBD1 (5 bases). V lost 1 base to trimming and J lost 5 bases, with 11 bases between them. The CDR3 contains 13 residues. Germline values: CDR1 DFQATT, CDR2 SNEGSKA (reference sequence). The CDR3 spells CSARVRGLTEAFF. CDR3 DNA: TGCAGTGCTAGAGTGAGGGGACTGACTGAAGCTTTCTTT.

This clonotype has more than one count but fewer than ten. The chain recombines TRBV5-1 with TRBJ2-7, with 10 bases fitting TRBD1. The CDR3 covers 15 residues. Germline V gene lookup returns CDR1 SGHRS and CDR2 YFSETQ. J lost 6 bases, V lost 0 bases, and 6 bases had no gene match. The CDR3 DNA sequence: TGCGCCAGCAGCTTGGGCGGGACAGGGGTAGTCGAGCAGTACTTC. This translates into CASSLGGTGVVEQYF.

This chain uses TRBV20-1 with TRBJ1-5; D remains unclear. The CDR3 is 13 amino acids. Germline V lookup: CDR1 DFQATT, CDR2 SNEGSKA (reference sequence). The V end lost 1 base, the J end lost 4 bases, and 8 bases lay between the germline ends. CDR3 sequence reads: CSARVQENQPQHF. As DNA, the CDR3 is TGCAGTGCTAGAGTACAAGAGAATCAGCCCCAGCATTTT.

This chain joins TRBV7-9 and TRBJ2-1; the D is unclear. Germline V lookup: CDR1 SEHNR, CDR2 FQNEAQ (reference sequence). Between the trimmed V and J ends, which lost 1 base and 5 bases, there was a span of 12 bases. The CDR3 length is 15 residues. DNA of the CDR3: TGTGCCAGCAGCTTAGGTCCAGCGCGAAACAATGAGCAGTTCTTC. Residues: CASSLGPARNNEQFF. The full variable domain, with the rest looked up from reference TRBV7-9 and TRBJ2-1, is DTGVSQNPRHKITKRGQNVTFRCDPISEHNRLYWYRQTLGQGPEFLTYFQNEAQLEKSRLLSDRFSAERPKGSFSTLEIQRTEQGDSAMYLCASSLGPARNNEQFFGPGTRLTVL.

The rearrangement joins TRBV25-1 to TRBJ2-7; D remains ambiguous. There are 12 residues in the CDR3. CDR1 and CDR2 from the germline V gene are MGHDK and SYGVNS. Between the trimmed V and J ends, which lost 7 bases and 5 bases, there was a span of 12 bases. CDR3 DNA sequence: TGTGCCAGCAATTTTAGAGTCCACGAGCAGTACTTC. Translation: CASNFRVHEQYF.

This clonotype was recorded a few times. The chain has TRBV5-1 and TRBJ2-2; the match to TRBD2 covers 13 bases. This CDR3 spans 16 amino acids. Trimming removed 3 bases from V and 4 bases from J; junction bases left unmatched: 3. Per the germline V gene, CDR1 is SGHRS and CDR2 is YFSETQ. CDR3 sequence reads: CASSWTSGRGTGELFF. CDR3 coding DNA: TGCGCCAGCAGCTGGACTAGCGGGAGAGGCACCGGGGAGCTGTTTTTT.

The sample holds many counts of this clonotype. V is TRBV28 and J is TRBJ1-1; the match to TRBD1 covers 7 bases. Germline V gene lookup returns CDR1 MDHEN and CDR2 SYDVKM. The V and J ends lost 7 bases and 6 bases, in that order; junction bases with no gene match: 8. The CDR3 length is 13 residues. The CDR3, as DNA: TGTGCCAGCACCCGACAGGGCGGTCCTGAAGCTTTCTTT. This translates into CASTRQGGPEAFF.

V and J are TRBV27 and TRBJ1-1; 10 bases map to TRBD1. V shed 6 bases, J shed 2 bases, and the junction held 12 bases outside the gene matches. The CDR3 extends over 17 amino acids. Per germline, CDR1 MNHEY and CDR2 SMNVEV (reference sequence). In DNA, the CDR3 is TGTGCCAGCAGACCTCCGGGACAGGGGCAGATAAACACTGAAGCTTTCTTT. Translation gives CASRPPGQGQINTEAFF.

The chain uses TRBV5-1 and TRBJ2-7, with D possibly TRBD1 on 5 matching bases. Deletions cut 4 bases from V and 3 bases from J, with 17 bases between. The CDR3 spans 15 residues. Germline V gene data show CDR1 as SGHRS and CDR2 as YFSETQ. Here the CDR3 DNA reads TGCGCCAGCAGCCCTACCTCGGCAGGGCGCTACGAGCAGTACTTC. Residues: CASSPTSAGRYEQYF.

For the CDR3, the DNA is TGTGCCAGTAGTTTCTGGACATCGGGGGGCAATCAGCCCCAGCATTTT. As protein: CASSFWTSGGNQPQHF. The chain recombines TRBV19 with TRBJ1-5, with a weak D call TRBD1 (5 bases). Germline assignment: CDR1 LNHDA and CDR2 SQIVND (reference sequence). The CDR3 contains 16 residues. V lost 5 bases, J lost 2 bases, and 16 bases lay in between.

This clonotype was seen a handful of times. The J gene is TRBJ1-1, the V gene TRBV6-1, with D perhaps matching TRBD1 (5 bases). V lost 6 bases to trimming and J lost 6 bases, with 14 bases between them. Germline V gene lookup returns CDR1 MNHNS and CDR2 SASEGT. CDR3 size: 13 residues. The CDR3 coding sequence is TGTGCCAGCAGCGAGGGGTTGAGGTCTGAAGCTTTCTTT. Residues: CASSEGLRSEAFF.

This clonotype was observed once. Because the CDR3 is missing its conserved closing phenylalanine or tryptophan, this is likely a read error. This chain joins TRBV6-5 and TRBJ2-7, with 7 bases fitting TRBD1. The CDR3 sequence is 14 residues long. V lost 2 bases to trimming and J lost 5 bases; unmatched junction nucleotides: 6. The germline CDR1 and CDR2 sequences are MNHEY and SVGAGI. The CDR3 is CASSYGNRGHEQYL. In nucleotides, the CDR3 is TGTGCCAGCAGTTACGGAAACAGGGGCCACGAGCAGTACCTC.

This clonotype has just a few counts. V gene TRBV10-3 combines with J gene TRBJ1-2; unclear D gene. The V end lost 0 bases, the J end lost 10 bases, and 15 bases lay between the germline ends. The CDR3 has 14 amino acids. The germline V gene encodes CDR1 ENHRY and CDR2 SYGVKD. CDR3 residues: CAISESMGLEAYTF. The DNA of the CDR3 is TGTGCCATCAGTGAGTCGATGGGTCTGGAGGCCTACACCTTC.

The chain uses TRBV6-5 and TRBJ1-1, with D unclear. CDR3 length equals 15 residues. Germline V CDR1 and CDR2: MNHEY, SVGAGI. Trimming shortened V by 0 bases and J by 1 base, and 9 bases separated the two germline ends. The DNA of the CDR3 is TGTGCCAGCAGTTACTCGGCCCAGCGGAACACTGAAGCTTTCTTT. Encoded protein: CASSYSAQRNTEAFF.

This clonotype was detected many times. The chain couples TRBV6-9 to TRBJ1-1; D unclear. The CDR3 spans 15 residues. Trimming took 3 bases from V and 4 from J, leaving 15 bases between them. Germline V gene lookup returns CDR1 MNHGY and CDR2 SVAAGI. This CDR3 reads CASSYSFSASTEAFF. The CDR3 nucleotides read TGTGCCAGCAGTTACTCTTTTTCGGCAAGCACTGAAGCTTTCTTT.

Many counts were recorded for this clonotype. J is TRBJ2-7 and V is TRBV11-2, with D perhaps matching TRBD2 (6 bases). CDR3 length equals 15 residues. With 1 base removed from V and 3 bases from J, the gap between germline ends came to 13 bases. CDR1 and CDR2 from the germline V gene are SGHAT and FQNNGV. The CDR3 DNA follows: TGTGCCAGCAGCTTAGGGAGGGGCCCCAACTACGAGCAGTACTTC. Its translation is CASSLGRGPNYEQYF.

This clonotype appeared a few times. This chain connects TRBV7-9 to TRBJ2-7; D could derive from TRBD1 or TRBD2 (5 bases each). V lost 8 bases, J lost 5 bases, and 7 bases lay in between. The CDR3 is made up of 10 amino acids. Germline assignment: CDR1 SEHNR and CDR2 FQNEAQ (reference sequence). CDR3 bases: TGTGCCAGCGGGGGTAACGAGCAGTACTTC. Translation: CASGGNEQYF.

In DNA, the CDR3 is TGTGCCAGCAGGGATTCTGAGTTCACTGAAGCTTTCTTT. Amino acid sequence: CASRDSEFTEAFF. The V gene is TRBV12-3 or TRBV12-4, the J gene TRBJ1-1; D is unresolved. Trimming stripped 6 bases from V and 4 bases from J, with 12 bases between. The CDR3 runs to 13 residues.

This clonotype was recorded a few times. This may arise from a read error, as a much more abundant clone is one base away. The chain has TRBV28 and TRBJ1-2; no clear D. CDR1 and CDR2 from the germline V gene are MDHEN and SYDVKM. Trimming removed 3 bases at V and 4 bases at J, with 12 bases between. The CDR3 is made up of 14 amino acids. The CDR3, as DNA: TGTGCCAGCAGTTTGGCCGGGTGCGGCTATGGCTACACCTTC. Residues: CASSLAGCGYGYTF.

This chain uses TRBV20-1 with TRBJ2-5; TRBD2 matches 10 bases. The J segment lost 2 bases and the V segment lost 3 bases, leaving 6 bases of the junction unmatched. This CDR3 is 15 amino acids long. Germline-derived CDR1 and CDR2 are DFQATT and SNEGSKA (reference sequence). CDR3 in DNA: TGCAGTGCTAGCGGACTAGCGGTGCCTCAAGAGACCCAGTACTTC. Protein product: CSASGLAVPQETQYF.

V is TRBV6-2 or TRBV6-3 and J is TRBJ1-2, with D tentatively TRBD1 (5 bases). The V gene's germline CDR1 is MNHEY and CDR2 SVGEGT. CDR3 size: 15 residues. V was trimmed by 0 bases and J by 7 bases, leaving 15 bases between them. CDR3 amino acids: CASSYSTRAGSGYTF. The CDR3 DNA sequence: TGTGCCAGCAGTTACTCGACCAGGGCGGGCAGTGGCTACACCTTC.

CDR3 sequence: CASSGDSSGSYGTQYF. The CDR3 DNA sequence: TGTGCCAGCAGTGGAGATAGTAGCGGGAGTTATGGGACCCAGTACTTC. The V gene is TRBV2, the J gene TRBJ2-5; 9 positions match TRBD2. CDR3 size: 16 residues. Germline lookup yields CDR1 SNHLY and CDR2 FYNNEI. The ends lost 4 bases at V and 7 bases at J; junction bases unmatched: 13. Combining the CDR3 with reference TRBV2 and TRBJ2-5 gives the whole variable domain EPEVTQTPSHQVTQMGQEVILRCVPISNHLYFYWYRQILGQKVEFLVSFYNNEISEKSEIFDDQFSVERPDGSNFTLKIRSTKLEDSAMYFCASSGDSSGSYGTQYFGPGTRLLVL.

This clonotype was seen more than once but under ten times. This chain uses TRBV19 with TRBJ1-1, with unresolved D. Trimming pared 4 bases from V and 4 bases from J, leaving 13 bases between. The CDR3 is 14 residues long. The germline V gene encodes CDR1 LNHDA and CDR2 SQIVND (reference sequence). CDR3 coding DNA: TGTGCCAGTAGTACTGGACTTATCGGCACTGAAGCTTTCTTT. Amino acid sequence: CASSTGLIGTEAFF. The full variable domain, rest sourced from reference TRBV19 and TRBJ1-1, is DGGITQSPKYLFRKEGQNVTLSCEQNLNHDAMYWYRQDPGQGLRLIYYSQIVNDFQKGDIAEGYSVSREKKESFPLTVTSAQKNPTAFYLCASSTGLIGTEAFFGQGTRLTVV.

On this clonotype: The junction and the germline gene differ at one end; a read error may be behind it. The chain joins TRBV3-1 to TRBJ1-1; D gene uncertain. This CDR3 region has 15 residues. Germline lookup yields CDR1 LGHDT and CDR2 YNNKEL (reference sequence). CDR3 protein: CASGQGWTVNTEAFF. The CDR3 coding sequence is TGTGCCAGCGGCCAAGGGTGGACTGTGAACACTGAAGCTTTCTTT.

The chain couples TRBV27 to TRBJ1-5; D gene unclear. The V gene's germline CDR1 is MNHEY and CDR2 SMNVEV (reference sequence). Trimming left V 2 bases short and J 1 base short, with 12 bases between. The CDR3 covers 16 residues. The CDR3 DNA reads as TGTGCCAGCAGTTTAACCCCCGAGGGCAGCAATCAGCCCCAGCATTTT. Translated: CASSLTPEGSNQPQHF.

As concerns this clonotype: An end of the junction differs from the germline gene, which may be a read error. J is TRBJ2-7 and V is TRBV20-1; the match to TRBD2 covers 7 bases. The CDR3 loop spans 17 amino acids. Germline values: CDR1 DFQATT, CDR2 SNEGSKA (reference sequence). CDR3: CSAEGSSGRTSSYERYF. As DNA, the CDR3 is TGCAGTGCCGAGGGGTCTAGCGGTCGCACGTCGTCCTACGAGCGGTACTTC.

This clonotype was seen a few times. The rearrangement uses TRBV12-3 or TRBV12-4 and TRBJ1-5; 7 bases align to TRBD1. The CDR3 covers 18 residues. Unmatched junction bases numbered 20, after V lost 8 bases and J lost 4 bases. CDR3 DNA sequence: TGTGCCAGCGCGGGTGGTGAACGTGGGGCAGGGGGAAATCAGCCCCAGCATTTT. It translates to CASAGGERGAGGNQPQHF.

At least ten counts were recorded for this clonotype. Here the CDR3 reads CASRPSGTGRETQYF. The CDR3 bases are TGTGCCAGCAGACCTTCCGGGACAGGGCGAGAGACCCAGTACTTC. The chain carries TRBV12-3 or TRBV12-4 and TRBJ2-5, with TRBD1 identical over 9 bases. Losses at the gene ends were 6 bases for V and 4 bases for J; bases not matched to a gene: 9. The CDR3 spans 15 residues.